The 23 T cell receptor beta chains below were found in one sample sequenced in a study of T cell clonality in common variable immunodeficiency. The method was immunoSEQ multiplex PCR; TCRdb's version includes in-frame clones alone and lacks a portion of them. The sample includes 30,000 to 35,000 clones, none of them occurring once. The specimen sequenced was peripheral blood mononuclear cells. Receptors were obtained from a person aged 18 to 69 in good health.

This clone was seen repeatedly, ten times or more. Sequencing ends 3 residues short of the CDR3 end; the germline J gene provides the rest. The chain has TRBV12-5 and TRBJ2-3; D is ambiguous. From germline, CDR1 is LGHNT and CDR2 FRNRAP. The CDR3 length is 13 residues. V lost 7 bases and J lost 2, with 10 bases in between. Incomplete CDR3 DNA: TGTGCTAGTGTTCGCGGAAACACAGATACG. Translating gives CASVRGNTDT. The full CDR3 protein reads CASVRGNTDTQYF.

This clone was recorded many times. CDR3 residues: CASSAATGTAYEQYF. The covered CDR3 bases are TGTGCCAGCAGTGCCGCTACCGGGACAGCTTACGAG. The chain has TRBV6-1 and TRBJ2-7, with 7 bases fitting TRBD1. The read ends 3 residues shy of where the CDR3 ends; the end is completed using the germline J gene. Germline assignment: CDR1 MNHNS and CDR2 SASEGT. The CDR3 spans 15 residues. With V trimmed by 4 bases and J by 4 bases, 10 bases remained unmatched.

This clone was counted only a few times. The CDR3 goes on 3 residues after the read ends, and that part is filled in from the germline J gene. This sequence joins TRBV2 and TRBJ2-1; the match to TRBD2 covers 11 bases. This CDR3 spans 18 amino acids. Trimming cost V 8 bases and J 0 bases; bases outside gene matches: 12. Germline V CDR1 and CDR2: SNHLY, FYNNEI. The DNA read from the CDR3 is TGTGCCAGCGGAAGAGGGAGGACTAGCGGGTTCTCCTACAATGAG. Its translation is CASGRGRTSGFSYNE. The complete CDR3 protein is CASGRGRTSGFSYNEQFF.

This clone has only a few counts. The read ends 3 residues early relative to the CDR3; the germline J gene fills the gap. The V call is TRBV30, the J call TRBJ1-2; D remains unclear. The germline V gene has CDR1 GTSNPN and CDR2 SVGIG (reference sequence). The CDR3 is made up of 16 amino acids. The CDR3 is CAWSGLAGGKPYDYTF. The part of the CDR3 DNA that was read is TGTGCCTGGAGTGGGCTAGCGGGAGGAAAGCCCTACGAC. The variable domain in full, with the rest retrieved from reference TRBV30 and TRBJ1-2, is SQTIHQWPATLVQPVGSPLSLECTVEGTSNPNLYWYRQAAGRGLQLLFYSVGIGQISSEVPQNLSASRPQDRQFILSSKKLLLSDSGFYLCAWSGLAGGKPYDYTFGSGTRLTVV.

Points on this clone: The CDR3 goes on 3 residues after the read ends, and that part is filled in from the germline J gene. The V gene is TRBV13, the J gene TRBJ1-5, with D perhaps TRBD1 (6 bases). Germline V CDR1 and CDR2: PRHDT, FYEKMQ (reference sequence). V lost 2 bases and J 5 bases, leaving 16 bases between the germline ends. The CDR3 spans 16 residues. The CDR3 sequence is CASSLKGRGDYQPQHF. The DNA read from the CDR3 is TGTGCCAGCAGCTTAAAAGGCAGGGGAGATTATCAGCCC.

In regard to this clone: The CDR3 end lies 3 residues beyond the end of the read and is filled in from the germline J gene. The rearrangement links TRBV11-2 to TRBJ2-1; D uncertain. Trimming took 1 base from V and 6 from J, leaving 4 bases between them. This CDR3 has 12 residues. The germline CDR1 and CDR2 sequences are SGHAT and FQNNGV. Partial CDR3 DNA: TGTGCCAGCAGCTTAGTGGCCAATGAG. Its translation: CASSLVANE. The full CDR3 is CASSLVANEQFF.

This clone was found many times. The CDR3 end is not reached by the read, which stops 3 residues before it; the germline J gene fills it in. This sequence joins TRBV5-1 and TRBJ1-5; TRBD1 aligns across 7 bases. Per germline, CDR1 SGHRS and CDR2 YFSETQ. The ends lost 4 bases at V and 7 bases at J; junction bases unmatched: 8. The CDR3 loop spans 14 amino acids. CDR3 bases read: TGCGCCAGCAGCCCAGGACAGGACGGGCAGCCC. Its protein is CASSPGQDGQP. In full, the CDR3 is CASSPGQDGQPQHF.

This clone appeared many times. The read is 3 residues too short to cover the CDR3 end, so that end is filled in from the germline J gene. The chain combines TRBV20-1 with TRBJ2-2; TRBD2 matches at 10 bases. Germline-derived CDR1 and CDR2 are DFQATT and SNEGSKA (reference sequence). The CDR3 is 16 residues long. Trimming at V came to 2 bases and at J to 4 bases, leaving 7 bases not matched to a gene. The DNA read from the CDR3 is TGCAGTGCTAGACCAGCGGGAGGGCCGGGCACCGGGGAG. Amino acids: CSARPAGGPGTGE. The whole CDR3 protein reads CSARPAGGPGTGELFF.

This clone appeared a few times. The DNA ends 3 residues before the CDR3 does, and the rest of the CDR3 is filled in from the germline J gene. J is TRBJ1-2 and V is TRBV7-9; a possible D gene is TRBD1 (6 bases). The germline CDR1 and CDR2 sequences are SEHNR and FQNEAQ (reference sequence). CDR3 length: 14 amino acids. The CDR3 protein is CASSLTGAHNDYTF. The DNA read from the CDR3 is TGTGCCAGCAGCTTGACAGGAGCTCACAATGAC.

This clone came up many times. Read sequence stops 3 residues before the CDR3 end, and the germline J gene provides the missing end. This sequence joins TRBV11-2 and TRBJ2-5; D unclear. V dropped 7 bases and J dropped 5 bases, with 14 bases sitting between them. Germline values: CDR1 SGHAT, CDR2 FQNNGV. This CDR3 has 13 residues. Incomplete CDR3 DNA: TGTGCCAGCACCGTAGTTGAAGAGGAGACC. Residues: CASTVVEEET. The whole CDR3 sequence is CASTVVEEETQYF. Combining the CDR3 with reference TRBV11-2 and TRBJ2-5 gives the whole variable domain EAGVAQSPRYKIIEKRQSVAFWCNPISGHATLYWYQQILGQGPKLLIQFQNNGVVDDSQLPKDRFSAERLKGVDSTLKIQPAKLEDSAVYLCASTVVEEETQYFGPGTRLLVL.

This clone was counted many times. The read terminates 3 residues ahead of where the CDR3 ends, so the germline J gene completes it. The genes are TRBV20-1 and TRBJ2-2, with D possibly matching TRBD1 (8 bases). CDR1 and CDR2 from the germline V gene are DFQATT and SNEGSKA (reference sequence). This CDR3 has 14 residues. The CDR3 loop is CSARAGGGGEKLFF. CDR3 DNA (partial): TGCAGTGCTAGAGCAGGGGGCGGGGGTGAAAAG.

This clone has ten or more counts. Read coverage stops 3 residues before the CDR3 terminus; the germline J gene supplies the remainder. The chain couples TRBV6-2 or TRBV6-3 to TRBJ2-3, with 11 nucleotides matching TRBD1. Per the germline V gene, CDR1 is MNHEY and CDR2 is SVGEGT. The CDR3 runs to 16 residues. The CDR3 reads CASSLRGTGGNQPQYF. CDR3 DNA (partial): TGTGCCAGCAGCCTACGCGGGACAGGGGGGAATCAGCCG.

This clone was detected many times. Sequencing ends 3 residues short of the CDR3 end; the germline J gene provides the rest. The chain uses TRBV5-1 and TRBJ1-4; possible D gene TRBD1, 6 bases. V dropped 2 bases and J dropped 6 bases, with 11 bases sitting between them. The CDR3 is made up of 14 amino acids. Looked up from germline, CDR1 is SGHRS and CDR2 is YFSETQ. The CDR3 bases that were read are TGCGCCAGCAGCTTCGAGGGGGACGATGAAAAA. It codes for CASSFEGDDEK. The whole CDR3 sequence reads CASSFEGDDEKLFF.

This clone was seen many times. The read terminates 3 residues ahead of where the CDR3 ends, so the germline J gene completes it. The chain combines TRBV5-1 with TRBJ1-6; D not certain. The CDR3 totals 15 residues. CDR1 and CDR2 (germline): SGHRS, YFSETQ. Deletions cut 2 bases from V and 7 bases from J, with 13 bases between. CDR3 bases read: TGCGCCAGCAGCTTACGGGGTCCCCTCAATTCACCC. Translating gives CASSLRGPLNSP. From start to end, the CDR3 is CASSLRGPLNSPLHF.

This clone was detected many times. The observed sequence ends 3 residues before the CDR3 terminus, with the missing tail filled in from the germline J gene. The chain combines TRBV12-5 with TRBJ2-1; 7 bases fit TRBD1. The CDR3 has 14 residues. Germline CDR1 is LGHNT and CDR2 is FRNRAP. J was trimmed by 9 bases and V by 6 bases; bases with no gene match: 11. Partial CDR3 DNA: TGTGCTAGTGGCCATTCGGGACAGTGGAGTGAG. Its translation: CASGHSGQWSE. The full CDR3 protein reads CASGHSGQWSEQFF.

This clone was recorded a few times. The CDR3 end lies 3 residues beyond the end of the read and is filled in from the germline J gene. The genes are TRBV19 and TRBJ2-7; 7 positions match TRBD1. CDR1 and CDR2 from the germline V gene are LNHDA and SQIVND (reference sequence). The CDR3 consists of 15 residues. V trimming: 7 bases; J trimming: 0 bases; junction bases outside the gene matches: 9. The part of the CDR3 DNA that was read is TGTGCCAGTAAAGACAGGGCGGTGAACTCCTACGAG. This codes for CASKDRAVNSYE. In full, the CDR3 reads CASKDRAVNSYEQYF.

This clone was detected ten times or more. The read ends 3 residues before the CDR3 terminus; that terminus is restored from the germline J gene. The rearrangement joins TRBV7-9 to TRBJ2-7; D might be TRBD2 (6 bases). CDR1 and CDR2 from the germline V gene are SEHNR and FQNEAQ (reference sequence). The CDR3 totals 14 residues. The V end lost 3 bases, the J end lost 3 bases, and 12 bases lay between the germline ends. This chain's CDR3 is CASSFSGGSYEQYF. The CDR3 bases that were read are TGTGCCAGCAGCTTCTCCGGGGGTAGCTACGAG. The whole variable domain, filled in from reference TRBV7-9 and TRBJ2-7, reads DTGVSQNPRHKITKRGQNVTFRCDPISEHNRLYWYRQTLGQGPEFLTYFQNEAQLEKSRLLSDRFSAERPKGSFSTLEIQRTEQGDSAMYLCASSFSGGSYEQYFGPGTRLTVT.

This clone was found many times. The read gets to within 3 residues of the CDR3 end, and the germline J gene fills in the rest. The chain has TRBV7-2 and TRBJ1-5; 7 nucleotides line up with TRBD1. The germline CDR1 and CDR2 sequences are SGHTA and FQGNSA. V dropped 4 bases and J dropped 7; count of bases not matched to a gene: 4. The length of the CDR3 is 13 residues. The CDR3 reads CASSSLQGQPQHF. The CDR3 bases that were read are TGTGCCAGCAGCTCCCTACAGGGGCAGCCC.

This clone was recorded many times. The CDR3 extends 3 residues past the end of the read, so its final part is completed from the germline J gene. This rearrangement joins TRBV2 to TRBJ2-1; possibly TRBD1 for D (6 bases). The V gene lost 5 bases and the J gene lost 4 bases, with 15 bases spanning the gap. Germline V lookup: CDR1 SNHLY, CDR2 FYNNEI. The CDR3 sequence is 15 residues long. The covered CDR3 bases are TGTGCCAGCAGTAGAGGACAGTTTGTTTACAATGAG. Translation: CASSRGQFVYNE. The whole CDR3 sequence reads CASSRGQFVYNEQFF.

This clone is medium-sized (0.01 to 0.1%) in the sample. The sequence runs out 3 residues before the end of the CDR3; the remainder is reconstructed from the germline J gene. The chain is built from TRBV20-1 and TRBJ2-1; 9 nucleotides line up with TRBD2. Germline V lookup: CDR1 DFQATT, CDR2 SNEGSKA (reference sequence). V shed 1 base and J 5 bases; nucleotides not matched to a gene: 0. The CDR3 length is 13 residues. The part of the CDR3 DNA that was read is TGCAGTGCTAGAGGGACTAGCGACAATGAG. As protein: CSARGTSDNE. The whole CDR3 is CSARGTSDNEQFF.

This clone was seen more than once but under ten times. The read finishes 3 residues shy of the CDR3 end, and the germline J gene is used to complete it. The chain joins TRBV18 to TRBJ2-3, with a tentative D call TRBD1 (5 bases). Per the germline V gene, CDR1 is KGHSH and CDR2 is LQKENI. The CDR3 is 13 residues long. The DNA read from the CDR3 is TGTGCCAGCTCACCAAGACAGCAAGAGACG. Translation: CASSPRQQET. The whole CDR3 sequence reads CASSPRQQETQYF.

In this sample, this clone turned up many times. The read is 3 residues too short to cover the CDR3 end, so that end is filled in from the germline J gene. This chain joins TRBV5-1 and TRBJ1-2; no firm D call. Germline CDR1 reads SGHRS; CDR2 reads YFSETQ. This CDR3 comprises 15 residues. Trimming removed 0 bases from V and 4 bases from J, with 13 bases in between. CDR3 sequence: CASSLDQAGLYGYTF. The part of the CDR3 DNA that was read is TGCGCCAGCAGCTTGGACCAGGCGGGCCTCTATGGC.

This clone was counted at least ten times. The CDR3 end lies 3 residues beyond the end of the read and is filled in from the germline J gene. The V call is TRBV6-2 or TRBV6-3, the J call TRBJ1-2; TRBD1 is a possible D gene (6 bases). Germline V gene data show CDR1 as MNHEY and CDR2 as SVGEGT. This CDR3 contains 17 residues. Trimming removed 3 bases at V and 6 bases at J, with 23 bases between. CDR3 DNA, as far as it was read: TGTGCCAGCAGTTATTCAACTTACAGGGTTCCCTCGAATGGC. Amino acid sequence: CASSYSTYRVPSNG. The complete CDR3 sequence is CASSYSTYRVPSNGYTF.